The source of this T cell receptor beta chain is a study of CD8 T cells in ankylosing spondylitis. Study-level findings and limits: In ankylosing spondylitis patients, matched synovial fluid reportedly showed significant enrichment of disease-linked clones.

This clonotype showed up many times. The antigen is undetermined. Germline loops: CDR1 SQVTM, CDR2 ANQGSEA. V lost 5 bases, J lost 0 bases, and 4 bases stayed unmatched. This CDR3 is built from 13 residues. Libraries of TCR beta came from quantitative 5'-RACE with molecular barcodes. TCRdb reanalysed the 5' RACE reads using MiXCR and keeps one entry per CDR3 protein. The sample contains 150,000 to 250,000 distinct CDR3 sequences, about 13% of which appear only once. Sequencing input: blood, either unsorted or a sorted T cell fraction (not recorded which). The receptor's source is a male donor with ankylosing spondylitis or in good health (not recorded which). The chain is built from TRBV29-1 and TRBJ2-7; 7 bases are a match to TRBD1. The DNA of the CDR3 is TGCAGCGTTACAGGGGCCAACTCCTACGAGCAGTACTTC. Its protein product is CSVTGANSYEQYF.